These 10 T cell receptor beta chains share one sample of origin, sequenced in a study of T cell responses to AZD1222 COVID-19 vaccine. Repertoires were generated with immunoSEQ multiplex PCR, while TCRdb's copy carries only in-frame clones and drops some. The sample consists of about 100,000 clones, approximately 91% of them appearing once. Sequenced here: peripheral blood, sampled on day 0 of AZD1222 vaccination. These receptors all stem from an adult in good health.

The chain uses TRBV10-3 and TRBJ2-1; 7 bases match TRBD2. Unmatched junction bases numbered 2, after V lost 8 bases and J lost 4 bases. The germline V gene has CDR1 ENHRY and CDR2 SYGVKD. This CDR3 region has 12 residues. The CDR3 DNA is TGTGCCATCGGGGAGGGATACAATGAGCAGTTCTTC. Encoded protein: CAIGEGYNEQFF.

This clone came up a few times. This chain uses TRBV16 with TRBJ2-2; D unresolved. Germline lookup yields CDR1 KGHSY and CDR2 FQNENV. The CDR3 has 12 amino acids. V was cut by 0 bases and J by 7 bases, with 3 bases left in between. The CDR3 loop reads CASSQSIGELFF. CDR3 sequence (DNA): TGTGCCAGCAGCCAATCTATCGGGGAGCTGTTTTTT.

This clone was seen only once. The chain has TRBV28 and TRBJ1-5; tentative D call: TRBD1 (5 bases). This CDR3 region has 15 residues. V shed 4 bases and J shed 7 bases, with 17 bases lying between them. Per the germline V gene, CDR1 is MDHEN and CDR2 is SYDVKM. For the CDR3, the DNA is TGTGCCAGCAGTTCCCCGGGACGGGGAACGCAGCCCCAGCATTTT. Its translation: CASSSPGRGTQPQHF.

The chain has TRBV3-1 (or the pseudogene TRBV3-2) and TRBJ2-2; 15 bases map to TRBD2. CDR1 is LGHDT, CDR2 YNNKEL, per germline (reference sequence). V dropped 1 base and J dropped 6; count of bases not matched to a gene: 15. There are 21 residues in the CDR3. This chain's CDR3 is CASSQVVGRRTSGGASGELFF. CDR3 sequence (DNA): TGTGCCAGCAGCCAAGTGGTCGGGCGTCGGACTAGCGGGGGGGCCTCCGGGGAGCTGTTTTTT.

V gene TRBV6-4 combines with J gene TRBJ2-2; D not certain. The CDR3 has 16 amino acids. Germline assignment: CDR1 MRHNA and CDR2 SNTAGT. The ends were cut back, 3 bases at V and 0 bases at J, with 11 bases in the middle. CDR3 in amino acids: CASSEKFPPNTGELFF. For the CDR3, the DNA is TGTGCCAGCAGTGAAAAGTTTCCGCCGAACACCGGGGAGCTGTTTTTT.

V is TRBV11-2 and J is TRBJ2-2, with 10 bases fitting TRBD1. The J segment lost 6 bases and the V segment lost 4 bases, leaving 5 bases of the junction unmatched. The CDR3 has 15 amino acids. The V gene's germline CDR1 is SGHAT and CDR2 FQNNGV. CDR3 bases: TGTGCCAGCAGCTCAGCGACAGGGGGCTCCGGGGAGCTGTTTTTT. Protein: CASSSATGGSGELFF.

The rearrangement uses TRBV4-1 and TRBJ1-1, with D possibly being TRBD1 (5 bases). V lost 1 base to trimming and J lost 5 bases, with 23 bases between them. The germline V gene has CDR1 MGHRA and CDR2 YSYEKL. This CDR3 has 18 residues. Here the CDR3 DNA reads TGCGCCAGCAGCCAAGGGGGTTATGGTATCAGGGTGGATACTGAAGCTTTCTTT. Translated: CASSQGGYGIRVDTEAFF.

J is TRBJ2-3 and V is TRBV7-8, with 8 bases aligning to TRBD2. CDR3 length equals 12 residues. Germline CDR1 reads SGHVS; CDR2 reads FQNEAQ. Trimming at V came to 6 bases and at J to 14 bases, leaving 10 bases not matched to a gene. CDR3 in DNA: TGTGCCAGCAGTTTTTTAGCGGGGTATCGGTATTTT. Its protein is CASSFLAGYRYF.

V is TRBV2 and J is TRBJ1-3; TRBD1 agrees at 8 bases. Per germline, CDR1 SNHLY and CDR2 FYNNEI. V dropped 3 bases and J dropped 4; count of bases not matched to a gene: 5. This CDR3 has 15 residues. In DNA, the CDR3 is TGTGCCAGCAGTGAGTGGGCAGGGGGCGGAAACACCATATATTTT. It is translated as CASSEWAGGGNTIYF.

J is TRBJ1-2 and V is TRBV19, with D hard to call. Trimming removed 2 bases from V and 2 bases from J, with 15 bases in between. Per germline, CDR1 LNHDA and CDR2 SQIVND (reference sequence). The length of the CDR3 is 16 residues. CDR3 in DNA: TGTGCCAGTAGTATAATTGGTCAGGCACCGAACTATGGCTACACCTTC. Amino acids: CASSIIGQAPNYGYTF.